The clone carrying this T cell receptor beta chain was observed a handful of times. Its antigen remains unknown. The authors produced TCR alpha and TCR beta cDNA libraries with sample barcodes and UMIs by 5'RACE using constant-segment primers. In TCRdb, the 5' RACE reads were re-called with MiXCR into one record per CDR3 protein. The sample shows roughly 620,000 distinct CDR3 sequences, about a sixth of them seen only once. This record belongs to a study of T-cell memory formation after mild COVID-19. Whole-study findings and limits: Balance between CD4 and CD8 was seen in clones contracting day 15 to 85, and a CD4+ lean was seen in later expanders.

V gave up 3 bases and J gave up 0 bases; unmatched junction bases: 6. Germline-derived CDR1 and CDR2 are SGHRS and YFSETQ. The CDR3 has 15 residues. The V and J genes are TRBV5-1 and TRBJ2-7; 7 positions agree with TRBD2. The TCR was taken from an adult woman who had mild COVID-19 (a few samples of this study predate the infection). Cell type and time point are not known. The sequenced material came from PBMCs or a T cell subset sorted from them (not recorded which). CDR3 protein: CASSSGGGSSYEQYF. Here the CDR3 DNA reads TGCGCCAGCAGCTCGGGCGGGGGAAGCTCCTACGAGCAGTACTTC.